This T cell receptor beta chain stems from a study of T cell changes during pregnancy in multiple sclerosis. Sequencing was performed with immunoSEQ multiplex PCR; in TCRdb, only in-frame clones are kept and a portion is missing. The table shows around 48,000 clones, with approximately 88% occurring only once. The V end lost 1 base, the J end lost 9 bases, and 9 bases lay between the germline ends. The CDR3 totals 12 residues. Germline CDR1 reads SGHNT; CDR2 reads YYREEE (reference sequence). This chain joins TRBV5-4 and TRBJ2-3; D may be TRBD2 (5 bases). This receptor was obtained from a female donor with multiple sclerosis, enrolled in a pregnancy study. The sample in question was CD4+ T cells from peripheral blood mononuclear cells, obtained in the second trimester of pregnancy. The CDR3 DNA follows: TGTGCCAGCAGCTTGCCTGGACTGACGCAGTATTTT. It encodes CASSLPGLTQYF. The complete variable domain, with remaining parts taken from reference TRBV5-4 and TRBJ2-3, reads ETGVTQSPTHLIKTRGQQVTLRCSSQSGHNTVSWYQQALGQGPQFIFQYYREEENGRGNFPPRFSGLQFPNYSSELNVNALELDDSALYLCASSLPGLTQYFGPGTRLTVL.